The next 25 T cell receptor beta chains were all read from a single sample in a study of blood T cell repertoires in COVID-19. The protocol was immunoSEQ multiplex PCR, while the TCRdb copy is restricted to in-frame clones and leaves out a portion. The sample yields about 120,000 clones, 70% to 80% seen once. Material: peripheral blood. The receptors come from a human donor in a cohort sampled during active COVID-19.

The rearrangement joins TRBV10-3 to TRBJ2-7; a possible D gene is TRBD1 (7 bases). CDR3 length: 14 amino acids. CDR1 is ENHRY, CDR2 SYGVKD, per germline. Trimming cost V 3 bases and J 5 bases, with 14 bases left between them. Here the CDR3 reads CAISENRGGNEQYF. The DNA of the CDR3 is TGTGCCATCAGTGAAAACAGGGGAGGCAACGAGCAGTACTTC.

The CDR3: CASSPFQGAKNIQYF. In nucleotides, the CDR3 is TGTGCCAGCAGCCCGTTCCAGGGGGCCAAAAACATTCAGTACTTC. The chain combines TRBV28 with TRBJ2-4, with D possibly TRBD1 on 6 matching bases. The germline V gene has CDR1 MDHEN and CDR2 SYDVKM. The CDR3 extends over 15 amino acids. V lost 6 bases to trimming and J lost 1 base, with 13 bases between them.

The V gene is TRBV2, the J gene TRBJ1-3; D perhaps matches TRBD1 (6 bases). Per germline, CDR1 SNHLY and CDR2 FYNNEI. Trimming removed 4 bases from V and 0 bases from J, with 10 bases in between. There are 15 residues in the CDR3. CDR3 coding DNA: TGTGCCAGCAGTGTTCAGGGGAGCTCTGGAAACACCATATATTTT. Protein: CASSVQGSSGNTIYF.

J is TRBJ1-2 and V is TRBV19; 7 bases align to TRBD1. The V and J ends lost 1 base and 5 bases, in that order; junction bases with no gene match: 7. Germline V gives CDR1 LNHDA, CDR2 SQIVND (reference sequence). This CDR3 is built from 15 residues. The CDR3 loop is CASSIGQGSRYGYTF. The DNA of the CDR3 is TGTGCCAGTAGTATAGGACAGGGCAGTCGGTATGGCTACACCTTC.

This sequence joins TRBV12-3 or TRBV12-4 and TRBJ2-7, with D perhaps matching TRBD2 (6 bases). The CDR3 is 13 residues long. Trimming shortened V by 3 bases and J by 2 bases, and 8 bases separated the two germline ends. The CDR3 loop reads CASSFRGTYEQYF. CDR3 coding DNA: TGTGCCAGCAGTTTTCGGGGGACCTACGAGCAGTACTTC.

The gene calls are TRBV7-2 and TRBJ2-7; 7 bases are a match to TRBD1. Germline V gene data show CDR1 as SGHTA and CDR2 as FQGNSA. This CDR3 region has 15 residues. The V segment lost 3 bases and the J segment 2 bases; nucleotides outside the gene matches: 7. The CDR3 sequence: CASSFYGQAPYEQYF. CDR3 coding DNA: TGTGCCAGCAGCTTTTATGGACAGGCCCCCTACGAGCAGTACTTC.

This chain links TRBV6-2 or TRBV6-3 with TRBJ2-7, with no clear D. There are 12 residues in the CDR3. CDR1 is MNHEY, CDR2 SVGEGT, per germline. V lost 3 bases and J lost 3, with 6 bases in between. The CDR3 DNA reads TGTGCCAGCAGTTATACGGGCTACGAGCAGTACTTC. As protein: CASSYTGYEQYF.

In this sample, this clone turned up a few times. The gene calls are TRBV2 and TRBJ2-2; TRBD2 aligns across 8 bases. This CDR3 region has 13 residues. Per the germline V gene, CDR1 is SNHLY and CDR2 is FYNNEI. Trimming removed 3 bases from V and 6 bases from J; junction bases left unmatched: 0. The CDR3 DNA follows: TGTGCCAGCAGTGACGGGGGGGCCGGGGAGCTGTTTTTT. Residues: CASSDGGAGELFF.

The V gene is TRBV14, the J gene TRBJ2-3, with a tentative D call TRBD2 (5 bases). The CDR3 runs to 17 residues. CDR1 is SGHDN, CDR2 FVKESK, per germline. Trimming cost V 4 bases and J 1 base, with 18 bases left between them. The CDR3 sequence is CASSLSYQRLRTDTQYF. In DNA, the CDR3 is TGTGCCAGCAGCCTATCGTACCAGCGGCTACGCACAGATACGCAGTATTTT.

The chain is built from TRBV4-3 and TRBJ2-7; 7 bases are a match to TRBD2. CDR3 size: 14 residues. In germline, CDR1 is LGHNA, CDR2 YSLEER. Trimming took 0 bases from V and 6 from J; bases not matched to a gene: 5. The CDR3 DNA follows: TGCGCCAGCAGCCAAGATCTTGGGGGGGGCGAGCAGTACTTC. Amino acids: CASSQDLGGGEQYF.

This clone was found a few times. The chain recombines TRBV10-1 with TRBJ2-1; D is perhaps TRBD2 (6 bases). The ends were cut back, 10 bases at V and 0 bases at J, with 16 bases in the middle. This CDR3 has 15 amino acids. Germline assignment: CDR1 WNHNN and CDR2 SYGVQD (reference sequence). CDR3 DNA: TGCGCCATTGCCGATCGGGAGAACTCCTACAATGAGCAGTTCTTC. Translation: CAIADRENSYNEQFF.

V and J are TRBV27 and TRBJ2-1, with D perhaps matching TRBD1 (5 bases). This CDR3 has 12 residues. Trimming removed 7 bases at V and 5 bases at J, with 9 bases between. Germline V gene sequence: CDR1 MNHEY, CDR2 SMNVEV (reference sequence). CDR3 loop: CASKDRNNEQFF. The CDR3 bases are TGTGCCAGCAAAGACAGAAACAATGAGCAGTTCTTC.

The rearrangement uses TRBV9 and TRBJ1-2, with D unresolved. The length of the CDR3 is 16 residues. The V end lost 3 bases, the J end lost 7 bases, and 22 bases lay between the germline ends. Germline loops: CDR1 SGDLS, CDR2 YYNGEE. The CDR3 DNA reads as TGTGCCAGCAGCGCCCGAGGAGACGGTCTAATAGGTGGCTACACCTTC. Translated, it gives CASSARGDGLIGGYTF.

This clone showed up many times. The CDR3: CASSEGSSGYNEQFF. As DNA, the CDR3 is TGTGCCAGCAGTGAAGGGTCTAGCGGATACAATGAGCAGTTCTTC. V usage is TRBV2 and J usage is TRBJ2-1, with 7 bases that match TRBD2. Trimming at V came to 1 base and at J to 4 bases, leaving 4 bases not matched to a gene. Germline V gene lookup returns CDR1 SNHLY and CDR2 FYNNEI. This CDR3 has 15 amino acids.

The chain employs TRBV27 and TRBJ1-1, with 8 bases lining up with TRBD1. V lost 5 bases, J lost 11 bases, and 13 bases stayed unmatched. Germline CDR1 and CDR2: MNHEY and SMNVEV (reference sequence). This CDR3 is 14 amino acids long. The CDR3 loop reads CASSPWDRPSGAFF. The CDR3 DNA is TGTGCCAGCAGTCCTTGGGACAGGCCTTCGGGGGCTTTCTTT.

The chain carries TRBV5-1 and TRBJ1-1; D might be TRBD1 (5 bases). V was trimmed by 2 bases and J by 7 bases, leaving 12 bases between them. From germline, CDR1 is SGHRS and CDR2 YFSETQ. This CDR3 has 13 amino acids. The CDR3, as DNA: TGCGCCAGCAGCTTTGGGGCTGGCGGTGAAGCTTTCTTT. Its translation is CASSFGAGGEAFF.

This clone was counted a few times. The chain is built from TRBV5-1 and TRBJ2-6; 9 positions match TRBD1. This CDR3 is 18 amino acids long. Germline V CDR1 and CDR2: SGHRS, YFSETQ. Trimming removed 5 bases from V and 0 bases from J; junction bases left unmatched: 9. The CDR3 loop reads CASSPRTGDLSGANVLTF. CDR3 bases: TGCGCCAGCAGTCCTAGGACAGGGGATCTCTCTGGGGCCAACGTCCTGACTTTC.

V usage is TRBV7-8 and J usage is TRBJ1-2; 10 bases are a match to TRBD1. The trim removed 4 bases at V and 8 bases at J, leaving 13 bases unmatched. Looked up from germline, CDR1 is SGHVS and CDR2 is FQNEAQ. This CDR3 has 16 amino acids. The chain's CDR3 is CASSSSTGQGGHGYTF. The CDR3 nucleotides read TGTGCCAGCAGCTCGTCAACCGGACAGGGGGGTCACGGCTACACCTTC.

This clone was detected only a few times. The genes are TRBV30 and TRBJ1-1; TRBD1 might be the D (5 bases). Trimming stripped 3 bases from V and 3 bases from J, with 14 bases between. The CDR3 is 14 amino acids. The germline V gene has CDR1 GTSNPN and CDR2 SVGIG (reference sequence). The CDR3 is CAWRRGREDTEAFF. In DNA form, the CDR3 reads TGTGCCTGGAGGAGGGGCAGGGAGGACACTGAAGCTTTCTTT. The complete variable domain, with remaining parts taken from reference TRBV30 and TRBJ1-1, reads SQTIHQWPATLVQPVGSPLSLECTVEGTSNPNLYWYRQAAGRGLQLLFYSVGIGQISSEVPQNLSASRPQDRQFILSSKKLLLSDSGFYLCAWRRGREDTEAFFGQGTRLTVV.

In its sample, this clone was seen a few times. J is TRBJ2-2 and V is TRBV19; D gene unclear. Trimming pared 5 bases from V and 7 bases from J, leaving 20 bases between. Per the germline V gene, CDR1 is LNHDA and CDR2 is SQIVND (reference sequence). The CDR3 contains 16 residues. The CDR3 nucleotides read TGTGCCAGTAGTTCCCCAGGCCGGTCAATTGTCGGGGAGCTGTTTTTT. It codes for CASSSPGRSIVGELFF. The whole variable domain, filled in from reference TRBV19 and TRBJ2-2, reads DGGITQSPKYLFRKEGQNVTLSCEQNLNHDAMYWYRQDPGQGLRLIYYSQIVNDFQKGDIAEGYSVSREKKESFPLTVTSAQKNPTAFYLCASSSPGRSIVGELFFGEGSRLTVL.

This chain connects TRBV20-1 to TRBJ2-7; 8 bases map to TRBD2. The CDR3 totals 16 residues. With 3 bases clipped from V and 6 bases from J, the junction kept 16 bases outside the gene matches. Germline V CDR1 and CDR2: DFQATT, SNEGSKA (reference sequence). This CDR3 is CSASEGAGAGAGEQYF. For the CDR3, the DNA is TGCAGTGCTAGTGAGGGCGCGGGAGCGGGAGCAGGCGAGCAGTACTTC.

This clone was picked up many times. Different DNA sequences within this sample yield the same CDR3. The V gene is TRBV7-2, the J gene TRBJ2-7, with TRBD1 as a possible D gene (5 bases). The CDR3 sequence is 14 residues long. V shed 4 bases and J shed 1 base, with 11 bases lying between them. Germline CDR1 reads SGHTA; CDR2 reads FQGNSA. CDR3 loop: CASSSLDSSYEQYF. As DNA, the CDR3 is TGTGCCAGCAGCTCGCTTGACAGTTCCTACGAGCAGTACTTC.

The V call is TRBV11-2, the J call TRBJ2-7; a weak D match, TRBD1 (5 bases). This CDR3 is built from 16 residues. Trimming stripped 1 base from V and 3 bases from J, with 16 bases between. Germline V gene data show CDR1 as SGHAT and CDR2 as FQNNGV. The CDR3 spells CASSLAPRAGNYEQYF. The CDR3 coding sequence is TGTGCCAGCAGCTTAGCCCCCCGGGCAGGGAACTACGAGCAGTACTTC.

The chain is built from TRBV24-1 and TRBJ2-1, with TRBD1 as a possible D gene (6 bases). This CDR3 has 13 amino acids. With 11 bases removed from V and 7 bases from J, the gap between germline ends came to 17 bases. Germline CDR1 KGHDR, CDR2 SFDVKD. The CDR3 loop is CASGGQTGNEQFF. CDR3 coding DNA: TGTGCCAGTGGGGGACAAACGGGGAATGAGCAGTTCTTC.

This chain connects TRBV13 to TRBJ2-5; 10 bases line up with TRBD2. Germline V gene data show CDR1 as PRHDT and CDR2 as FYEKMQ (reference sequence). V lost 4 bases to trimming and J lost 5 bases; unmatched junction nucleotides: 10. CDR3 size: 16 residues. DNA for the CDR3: TGTGCCAGCAGCTCCCGAGGGACTAGCGAATTGGAGACCCAGTACTTC. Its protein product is CASSSRGTSELETQYF.